This TCR beta chain was profiled in a study of blood T cell repertoires in COVID-19. Study details: T cells, B-cell-depleted T cells, or PBMCs provided the cDNA or gDNA that served as material.

CDR3 length equals 16 residues. Germline values: CDR1 SGHRS, CDR2 YFSETQ. V lost 4 bases to trimming and J lost 6 bases, with 22 bases between them. Original processing methods: Amplified reference gene primers provided the basis for estimating nucleated cell counts. Data came from immunoSEQ multiplex PCR; TCRdb stores just in-frame clones and leaves some out. V and J calls and clone size come straight from that table; D and trimming were deduced from the DNA. Here the sample spans some 210,000 clones, about 89% being singletons. J is TRBJ1-2 and V is TRBV5-1; maybe TRBD1 (5 bases). Sequenced input: peripheral blood. This sequence was found in a woman between 40 and 55 years old with acute or convalescent COVID-19. CDR3 sequence (DNA): TGCGCCAGCAGCCCAGGGATTTTCACAATGGTACATGGCTACACCTTC. Protein sequence: CASSPGIFTMVHGYTF.